This T cell receptor beta chain was retrieved from a study of early T cells in non-severe SARS-CoV-2 infection. The germline CDR1 and CDR2 sequences are SGHTA and FQGNSA. V shed 5 bases and J shed 7 bases, with 12 bases lying between them. This CDR3 is built from 12 residues. This clonotype has ten or more counts. Individual cDNA molecules were tagged with unique molecular identifiers. TCRdb reanalysed the 5' RACE reads using MiXCR and keeps one entry per CDR3 protein. Of about 69,000 distinct CDR3 sequences in the sample, about an eighth were seen once. The sequence was collected from an adult who was a healthcare worker with PCR-confirmed SARS-CoV-2 infection or an uninfected control (not recorded which). V and J are TRBV7-2 and TRBJ2-7, with unresolved D. This specimen was whole blood, taken at baseline. CDR3 bases: TGTGCCAGCAGCCCCCCGTCGTTAGAGCAGTACTTC. This translates into CASSPPSLEQYF.